This paragraph reports one T cell receptor (beta chain). Its target is not known. The data were produced by immunoSEQ multiplex PCR, yet TCRdb's version contains in-frame clones alone and is incomplete. The sample includes over 50,000 clones, 83% of them seen just once. This entry is derived from a study of siplizumab effects on memory and regulatory T cells. Regarding the study as a whole: Fewer alloreactive sequences mapped to unstimulated CD4+ memory cells under siplizumab.

This sequence was found in a human donor in good health. The specimen was memory CD4+ T cells sorted from blood.

The CDR3 DNA reads TGTGCCAGCAGCATGTGGGGCATTGCCTCCTATGGCTACACCTTC. It yields the protein CASSMWGIASYGYTF. This chain uses TRBV21-1 with TRBJ1-2; the table calls TRBD1, which could not be checked here. TRBV21-1 is a known pseudogene. The CDR3 runs to 15 residues.